Included here is one TCR beta chain sequence, with context. The PCR used 60 Vbeta and 13 Jbeta primers. Profiled with immunoSEQ multiplex PCR; TCRdb holds only in-frame clones, not every one. The top ten hold more than 9% of the sample, which has 95,000 to 100,000 clones, 60% to 75% seen once. V lost 5 bases, J lost 4 bases, and 14 bases lay in between. CDR1 is LNHDA, CDR2 SQIVND, per germline (reference sequence). This CDR3 has 14 amino acids. This specimen comes from a study of cytomegalovirus exposure and HLA in healthy donors. Turning to the study itself: Unique TCRs from HLA-typed donors, 75 million to 100 million of them, were held in an early data release.

Specimen: PBMCs. The V call is TRBV19, the J call TRBJ1-1, with a weak D call TRBD1 (6 bases). The source is a man aged 50 to 59 in good health and CMV-seronegative. CDR3 sequence reads: CASSPQGQITEAFF. CDR3 in DNA: TGTGCCAGTAGTCCACAGGGCCAAATCACTGAAGCTTTCTTT.